These 27 T cell receptor beta chains came from one sample sequenced in a study of T cells in Graves' hyperthyroidism and ophthalmopathy. TCR beta CDR3 sequences were amplified from RNA transcripts. The TCR CDR3 first-round RT-PCR relied on the HTBI primer set. Via MiXCR, TCRdb re-called the multiplex PCR reads, giving one row per CDR3 protein. This table holds hundreds of thousands of distinct CDR3 sequences, 16% found once. The source material was blood. The receptors stem from a woman in her twenties or thirties with Graves' hyperthyroidism.

The table lists this clonotype with many counts. This sequence joins TRBV20-1 and TRBJ1-6, with 7 bases aligning to TRBD1. The germline V gene encodes CDR1 DFQATT and CDR2 SNEGSKA (reference sequence). V trimming: 5 bases; J trimming: 12 bases; junction bases outside the gene matches: 16. The CDR3 runs to 15 residues. CDR3 nucleotides: TGCAGTGCTGCAACAGACAGGGAGGAGCAGTTACCCCTCCACTTT. It encodes CSAATDREEQLPLHF.

This clonotype was seen repeatedly, ten times or more. The chain combines TRBV28 with TRBJ2-3; TRBD2 matches 8 bases. Per germline, CDR1 MDHEN and CDR2 SYDVKM. V shed 2 bases, J shed 9 bases, and the junction held 7 bases outside the gene matches. This CDR3 has 14 residues. The CDR3 nucleotides read TGTGCCAGCAGTTTAGCGGGAGGAGGGTTGACGCAGTATTTT. Residues: CASSLAGGGLTQYF.

This clonotype was seen only a few times. The V gene is TRBV4-2, the J gene TRBJ1-2; no definite D call. Trimming took off 0 bases at V and 0 bases at J, with 8 bases between the two ends. CDR3 length: 15 amino acids. Germline values: CDR1 LGHNA, CDR2 YNFKEQ. CDR3 DNA sequence: TGTGCCAGCAGCCAAGACACCGGGGCTAACTATGGCTACACCTTC. Protein: CASSQDTGANYGYTF.

This clonotype occurred many times. This chain joins TRBV7-2 and TRBJ2-7; 12 positions match TRBD1. CDR1 is SGHTA, CDR2 FQGNSA, per germline. V shed 5 bases and J 3 bases; nucleotides not matched to a gene: 14. The CDR3 extends over 18 amino acids. Written as DNA, the CDR3 is TGTGCCAGCAGCCCAGGTGGTATAGGGACAGGGGGCCTCTACGAGCAGTACTTC. Residues: CASSPGGIGTGGLYEQYF. The whole variable domain, filled in from reference TRBV7-2 and TRBJ2-7, reads GAGVSQSPSNKVTEKGKDVELRCDPISGHTALYWYRQSLGQGLEFLIYFQGNSAPDKSGLPSDRFSAERTGGSVSTLTIQRTQQEDSAVYLCASSPGGIGTGGLYEQYFGPGTRLTVT.

This clonotype was counted a few times. The chain combines TRBV7-9 with TRBJ1-2; perhaps TRBD1 as D (6 bases). Germline assignment: CDR1 SEHNR and CDR2 FQNEAQ (reference sequence). Between the trimmed V and J ends, which lost 2 bases and 3 bases, there was a span of 16 bases. The CDR3 has 16 residues. The CDR3 DNA is TGTGCCAGCAGCTTATCCGGGGGAGGGGGACACTATGGCTACACCTTC. The encoded protein is CASSLSGGGGHYGYTF.

This clonotype was detected many times. The J gene is TRBJ2-3, the V gene TRBV6-2 or TRBV6-3; a possible D gene is TRBD2 (7 bases). CDR3 size: 14 residues. With 2 bases removed from V and 6 bases from J, the gap between germline ends came to 12 bases. The germline CDR1 and CDR2 sequences are MNHEY and SVGEGT. CDR3 sequence: CASSYGGAGDTQYF. The CDR3 coding sequence is TGTGCCAGCAGTTACGGGGGGGCAGGTGATACGCAGTATTTT.

This clonotype was counted at least ten times. The V gene is TRBV6-2 or TRBV6-3, the J gene TRBJ2-1, with TRBD2 identical over 9 bases. The trim removed 6 bases at V and 4 bases at J, leaving 7 bases unmatched. The CDR3 has 15 amino acids. Germline V gene data show CDR1 as MNHEY and CDR2 as SVGEGT. Written as DNA, the CDR3 is TGTGCCAGCAGCCAACTAGCGGGCGCGTACAATGAGCAGTTCTTC. It translates to CASSQLAGAYNEQFF.

The chain recombines TRBV27 with TRBJ1-6; tentatively, D is TRBD1 (6 bases). Trimming removed 5 bases from V and 1 base from J, with 21 bases in between. There are 19 residues in the CDR3. Germline loops: CDR1 MNHEY, CDR2 SMNVEV (reference sequence). The CDR3 DNA reads as TGTGCCAGCAGTCCCCGGGACACGGGCGCGGGATCCTATAATTCACCCCTCCACTTT. Amino acids: CASSPRDTGAGSYNSPLHF.

The chain has TRBV12-5 and TRBJ1-5; D is uncertain. The germline V gene has CDR1 LGHNT and CDR2 FRNRAP. The CDR3 runs 16 residues. V was shortened by 1 base and J by 3 bases, with 13 bases between the two germline ends. CDR3 amino acids: CASGLAPTGNNQPQHF. The CDR3 nucleotides read TGTGCTAGTGGTTTGGCCCCGACGGGGAACAATCAGCCCCAGCATTTT.

The sample holds many counts of this clonotype. This sequence joins TRBV11-2 and TRBJ2-7; D is unclear. Germline V gene data show CDR1 as SGHAT and CDR2 as FQNNGV. CDR3 length: 12 residues. The V end lost 3 bases, the J end lost 7 bases, and 10 bases lay between the germline ends. The DNA of the CDR3 is TGTGCCAGCAGCTTCTACAGCGTGGAGCAGTACTTC. Amino acid sequence: CASSFYSVEQYF.

The chain uses TRBV7-2 and TRBJ2-3; the match to TRBD2 covers 12 bases. V lost 4 bases to trimming and J lost 4 bases; unmatched junction nucleotides: 9. The germline V gene has CDR1 SGHTA and CDR2 FQGNSA. The length of the CDR3 is 17 residues. The CDR3 region has the DNA TGTGCCAGCAGCTCCCACCCTAGCGGGAGGGGAGCAGATACGCAGTATTTT. Translation gives CASSSHPSGRGADTQYF.

Ten or more counts support this clonotype. This sequence joins TRBV20-1 and TRBJ2-3; 9 bases line up with TRBD2. Trimming took 3 bases from V and 0 from J; bases not matched to a gene: 7. Germline-derived CDR1 and CDR2 are DFQATT and SNEGSKA (reference sequence). CDR3 length: 16 residues. The CDR3 region is CSASRPSGTSTDTQYF. DNA of the CDR3: TGCAGTGCTAGTCGGCCTAGCGGGACTAGCACAGATACGCAGTATTTT.

The rearrangement uses TRBV20-1 and TRBJ1-2; 7 nucleotides agree with TRBD1. Germline values: CDR1 DFQATT, CDR2 SNEGSKA (reference sequence). This CDR3 contains 11 residues. The CDR3 sequence is CICTGDYGYTF. Written as DNA, the CDR3 is TGCATATGCACAGGGGACTATGGCTACACCTTC.

This clonotype was counted a few times. This chain joins TRBV27 and TRBJ2-7; 8 bases line up with TRBD2. J gave up 7 bases and V 4 bases, and 9 bases lay outside the gene matches. This CDR3 has 14 amino acids. Germline assignment: CDR1 MNHEY and CDR2 SMNVEV (reference sequence). This CDR3 reads CASSSRLASGEQYF. CDR3 nucleotides: TGTGCCAGCAGTTCCCGACTAGCGTCGGGTGAGCAGTACTTC.

In its sample, this clonotype was seen a few times. The chain carries TRBV7-9 and TRBJ2-1, with D perhaps matching TRBD1 or TRBD2 (5 bases each). The germline V gene has CDR1 SEHNR and CDR2 FQNEAQ (reference sequence). V was shortened by 4 bases and J by 5 bases, with 9 bases between the two germline ends. This CDR3 has 13 amino acids. DNA for the CDR3: TGTGCCAGCAGCTCCGGGACGAACAATGAGCAGTTCTTC. Translation: CASSSGTNNEQFF. Variable domain in full (rest from reference TRBV7-9 and TRBJ2-1): DTGVSQNPRHKITKRGQNVTFRCDPISEHNRLYWYRQTLGQGPEFLTYFQNEAQLEKSRLLSDRFSAERPKGSFSTLEIQRTEQGDSAMYLCASSSGTNNEQFFGPGTRLTVL.

Here the CDR3 DNA reads TGTGCCACCAGCAGAGATACAGGGAACTATGGCTACACCTTC. It translates to CATSRDTGNYGYTF. The rearrangement joins TRBV15 to TRBJ1-2, with TRBD1 as a possible D gene (6 bases). V was pared by 0 bases and J by 2 bases, with 7 bases between. Germline V CDR1 and CDR2: LNHNV, YYDKDF (reference sequence). The CDR3 runs to 14 residues.

This clonotype was recorded at least ten times. The V call is TRBV12-5, the J call TRBJ2-4; 10 nucleotides match TRBD2. The CDR3 is made up of 21 amino acids. From germline, CDR1 is LGHNT and CDR2 FRNRAP. J lost 2 bases, V lost 1 base, and 17 bases had no gene match. The CDR3 loop reads CASGLDPRTSGDPKSKNIQYF. The CDR3 DNA reads TGTGCTAGTGGTTTGGACCCCCGGACTAGCGGAGACCCTAAGTCCAAAAACATTCAGTACTTC. Drawing the rest from reference TRBV12-5 and TRBJ2-4, the complete variable domain is DARVTQTPRHKVTEMGQEVTMRCQPILGHNTVFWYRQTMMQGLELLAYFRNRAPLDDSGMPKDRFSAEMPDATLATLKIQPSEPRDSAVYFCASGLDPRTSGDPKSKNIQYFGAGTRLSVL.

This clonotype was picked up a small number of times. The chain combines TRBV5-4 with TRBJ1-1; D might be TRBD1 (6 bases). This CDR3 region has 14 residues. CDR1 SGHNT and CDR2 YYREEE come from the germline V gene (reference sequence). Deletions cut 0 bases from V and 5 bases from J, with 11 bases between. The CDR3 nucleotides read TGTGCCAGCAGCTTGGATGCAGGGACAACTGAAGCTTTCTTT. Its protein product is CASSLDAGTTEAFF.

This clonotype was recorded at least ten times. The chain is built from TRBV6-1 and TRBJ2-5; 7 nucleotides agree with TRBD2. The germline V gene has CDR1 MNHNS and CDR2 SASEGT. The CDR3 is made up of 14 amino acids. J lost 5 bases, V lost 5 bases, and 8 bases had no gene match. This CDR3 reads CASSSPGRQETQYF. Here the CDR3 DNA reads TGTGCCAGCAGTTCCCCCGGGAGGCAGGAGACCCAGTACTTC.

CDR3: CASSFSPGGSYGYTF. CDR3 coding DNA: TGTGCCAGCAGCTTTTCGCCAGGGGGGTCCTATGGCTACACCTTC. V and J are TRBV5-4 and TRBJ1-2; 7 bases fit TRBD1. Looked up from germline, CDR1 is SGHNT and CDR2 is YYREEE (reference sequence). V shed 2 bases and J 4 bases; nucleotides not matched to a gene: 8. This CDR3 spans 15 amino acids.

This clonotype was counted between two and nine times. Here the CDR3 reads CAWSVIRSPNQPQHF. The DNA for the CDR3 is TGTGCCTGGAGTGTAATTCGGAGTCCCAATCAGCCCCAGCATTTT. The chain uses TRBV30 and TRBJ1-5; no clear D. Germline CDR1 and CDR2: GTSNPN and SVGIG (reference sequence). The CDR3 covers 15 residues. With 0 bases removed from V and 3 bases from J, the gap between germline ends came to 12 bases.

This clonotype was found many times. The rearrangement joins TRBV28 to TRBJ1-2; no firm D call. CDR1 is MDHEN, CDR2 SYDVKM, per germline. Between the trimmed V and J ends, which lost 2 bases and 8 bases, there was a span of 9 bases. The CDR3 loop spans 12 amino acids. The CDR3 sequence: CASSLEIGGYTF. The CDR3 nucleotides are TGTGCCAGCAGTTTAGAGATCGGGGGCTACACCTTC.

This clonotype was observed at least ten times. The V call is TRBV2, the J call TRBJ1-1, with 8 bases fitting TRBD1. Germline CDR1 and CDR2: SNHLY and FYNNEI. J lost 5 bases, V lost 6 bases, and 11 bases had no gene match. The CDR3 runs 15 residues. Here the CDR3 DNA reads TGTGCCAGCAGCCCCAGGACAGGGCATGAGACTGAAGCTTTCTTT. It translates to CASSPRTGHETEAFF. The full variable domain, its missing parts supplied by reference TRBV2 and TRBJ1-1, is EPEVTQTPSHQVTQMGQEVILRCVPISNHLYFYWYRQILGQKVEFLVSFYNNEISEKSEIFDDQFSVERPDGSNFTLKIRSTKLEDSAMYFCASSPRTGHETEAFFGQGTRLTVV.

This chain uses TRBV5-5 with TRBJ2-3, with no clear D. The CDR3 runs 13 residues. Germline loops: CDR1 SGHKS, CDR2 YYEKEE (reference sequence). V was clipped by 0 bases and J by 2 bases, with 4 bases between them. The CDR3 sequence: CASSLAITDTQYF. The CDR3 DNA follows: TGTGCCAGCAGCTTGGCCATCACAGATACGCAGTATTTT.

This clonotype was seen ten or more times. The chain links TRBV28 to TRBJ2-4, with D hard to call. This CDR3 is 12 amino acids long. Per the germline V gene, CDR1 is MDHEN and CDR2 is SYDVKM. Trimming left V 8 bases short and J 0 bases short, with 5 bases between. This CDR3 is CASGLAKNIQYF. The CDR3 bases are TGTGCCAGCGGATTAGCCAAAAACATTCAGTACTTC.

The chain combines TRBV20-1 with TRBJ1-2, with TRBD1 as a possible D gene (5 bases). Germline V gene sequence: CDR1 DFQATT, CDR2 SNEGSKA (reference sequence). The CDR3 loop spans 12 amino acids. V was clipped by 2 bases and J by 8 bases, with 12 bases between them. CDR3 protein: CSARFVAGGYTF. CDR3 DNA sequence: TGCAGTGCTAGATTCGTGGCAGGGGGCTACACCTTC.

This clonotype was recorded a few times. The rearrangement links TRBV12-3 or TRBV12-4 to TRBJ1-4; the D is unclear. This CDR3 has 16 amino acids. Trimming cost V 2 bases and J 1 base, with 11 bases left between them. CDR3 loop: CASSLSTLGTNEKLFF. The CDR3 DNA is TGTGCCAGCAGTTTATCGACGTTAGGAACTAATGAAAAACTGTTTTTT.